One and the same sample provided the 20 T cell receptor beta chains below, sequenced in a study of CD8 T cells in ankylosing spondylitis. TCRdb independently ran MiXCR on the 5' RACE reads; one entry per CDR3 protein. The data contain 80,000 to 100,000 distinct CDR3 sequences, about 8.3% of them singletons. Sequencing used blood, either unsorted or a sorted T cell fraction (not recorded which). Receptors were obtained from a male donor with ankylosing spondylitis or in good health (not recorded which).

This clonotype has at least ten counts. The chain uses TRBV20-1 and TRBJ2-1, with unresolved D. The CDR3 is made up of 16 amino acids. Per the germline V gene, CDR1 is DFQATT and CDR2 is SNEGSKA (reference sequence). The V gene lost 5 bases and the J gene lost 0 bases, with 17 bases spanning the gap. DNA for the CDR3: TGCAGTGCTCAGGCGAGAGTTCTGAGCTCCTACAATGAGCAGTTCTTC. Protein sequence: CSAQARVLSSYNEQFF.

The table lists this clonotype with many counts. The chain carries TRBV4-3 and TRBJ1-4; D is unresolved. Looked up from germline, CDR1 is LGHNA and CDR2 is YSLEER. This CDR3 comprises 15 residues. V was shortened by 0 bases and J by 8 bases, with 13 bases between the two germline ends. The CDR3 region has the DNA TGCGCCAGCAGCCAAGATGGGTCAGGCGGGGAAAAACTGTTTTTT. Translation gives CASSQDGSGGEKLFF.

The sample holds many counts of this clonotype. This rearrangement joins TRBV29-1 to TRBJ2-5, with D uncertain. The V end lost 3 bases, the J end lost 2 bases, and 10 bases lay between the germline ends. Per germline, CDR1 SQVTM and CDR2 ANQGSEA. This CDR3 has 13 residues. CDR3 in amino acids: CSVEEVPQETQYF. CDR3 DNA sequence: TGCAGCGTTGAGGAAGTTCCTCAAGAGACCCAGTACTTC.

The table lists this clonotype with many counts. The chain is built from TRBV12-3 or TRBV12-4 and TRBJ2-7, with no clear D. Trimming removed 6 bases from V and 2 bases from J, with 14 bases in between. The CDR3 has 14 amino acids. CDR3 sequence: CASRGLTGTYEQYF. The CDR3 DNA reads as TGTGCCAGCAGGGGCTTGACCGGTACCTACGAGCAGTACTTC.

The chain employs TRBV13 and TRBJ1-1; tentatively, D is TRBD1 (6 bases). Trimming cost V 6 bases and J 1 base, with 18 bases left between them. CDR3 length: 16 residues. CDR1 PRHDT and CDR2 FYEKMQ come from the germline V gene (reference sequence). The CDR3 DNA is TGTGCCAGCAGACTAGGCTGGGGGCGGCGGAACACTGAAGCTTTCTTT. This gives the protein CASRLGWGRRNTEAFF.

At least ten counts were recorded for this clonotype. The V gene is TRBV29-1, the J gene TRBJ2-4, with D possibly being TRBD1 (6 bases). Germline CDR1 and CDR2: SQVTM and ANQGSEA. The V gene lost 5 bases and the J gene lost 2 bases, with 10 bases spanning the gap. The CDR3 sequence is 13 residues long. The CDR3 is CSVIGGTKNIQYF. The CDR3 DNA is TGCAGCGTTATAGGGGGAACCAAAAACATTCAGTACTTC.

This clonotype was picked up many times. The chain uses TRBV12-3 or TRBV12-4 and TRBJ2-1; 11 bases match TRBD2. The junction had 12 bases not matched to a gene; V was cut back by 2 bases and J by 3 bases. The CDR3 consists of 19 residues. The CDR3 sequence: CASSLLGATSGDIYNEQFF. CDR3 in DNA: TGTGCCAGCAGTTTATTGGGAGCGACTAGCGGGGATATCTACAATGAGCAGTTCTTC.

This clonotype was recorded at least ten times. The chain employs TRBV3-1 and TRBJ1-2, with TRBD1 identical over 8 bases. Germline V CDR1 and CDR2: LGHDT, YNNKEL (reference sequence). The CDR3 spans 16 residues. With V trimmed by 0 bases and J by 2 bases, 5 bases remained unmatched. For the CDR3, the DNA is TGTGCCAGCAGCCAAGAATCCAGGACAGGGAACTATGGCTACACCTTC. Translating gives CASSQESRTGNYGYTF.

This clonotype was detected a few times. The chain carries TRBV3-1 and TRBJ2-2; 11 bases line up with TRBD2. Trimming at V came to 1 base and at J to 5 bases, leaving 3 bases not matched to a gene. The CDR3 has 16 amino acids. The germline CDR1 and CDR2 sequences are LGHDT and YNNKEL (reference sequence). CDR3 in amino acids: CASSQVPSGGTGELFF. CDR3 sequence (DNA): TGTGCCAGCAGCCAAGTTCCTAGCGGGGGGACCGGGGAGCTGTTTTTT. Combining the CDR3 with reference TRBV3-1 and TRBJ2-2 gives the whole variable domain DTAVSQTPKYLVTQMGNDKSIKCEQNLGHDTMYWYKQDSKKFLKIMFSYNNKELIINETVPNRFSPKSPDKAHLNLHINSLELGDSAVYFCASSQVPSGGTGELFFGEGSRLTVL.

The table lists this clonotype with many counts. The J gene is TRBJ2-1, the V gene TRBV6-5; 9 bases are a match to TRBD1. CDR1 and CDR2 from the germline V gene are MNHEY and SVGAGI. V lost 6 bases and J lost 10; bases outside the gene matches: 19. The CDR3 is 17 residues long. The CDR3, as DNA: TGTGCCAGCAGGTACACCTCTAGATCCCGGGACAGGGAAGAGCAGTTCTTC. Amino acids: CASRYTSRSRDREEQFF.

This clonotype was observed a few times. The CDR3 loop is CASSYTVPQETQYF. The DNA for the CDR3 is TGTGCCAGCAGTTACACGGTTCCACAAGAGACCCAGTACTTC. The chain links TRBV6-5 to TRBJ2-5, with D unclear. Germline V gives CDR1 MNHEY, CDR2 SVGAGI. This CDR3 is built from 14 residues. V was cut by 2 bases and J by 2 bases, with 9 bases left in between.

This clonotype was seen repeatedly, ten times or more. The chain recombines TRBV7-3 with TRBJ2-1, with 7 bases matching TRBD2. Germline CDR1 is SGHTA and CDR2 is FQGTGA. The CDR3 is made up of 13 amino acids. After removal of 4 bases from V and 9 bases from J, the junction contained 6 bases not matched to a gene. CDR3 nucleotide sequence: TGTGCCAGCAGCTCCTCTAGCGGTCCTGAGCAGTTCTTC. Translated: CASSSSSGPEQFF.

This clonotype was counted many times. This sequence joins TRBV20-1 and TRBJ2-5; weak D call: TRBD2 (5 bases). Germline assignment: CDR1 DFQATT and CDR2 SNEGSKA (reference sequence). The CDR3 covers 11 residues. V shed 6 bases and J shed 4 bases, with 9 bases lying between them. The CDR3: CSAQGGETQYF. CDR3 nucleotides: TGCAGTGCCCAAGGAGGAGAGACCCAGTACTTC.

This clonotype was observed many times. The chain has TRBV7-3 and TRBJ1-2; D is possibly TRBD1 (5 bases). Between the trimmed V and J ends, which lost 1 base and 6 bases, there was a span of 12 bases. The CDR3 length is 14 residues. Germline V gene data show CDR1 as SGHTA and CDR2 as FQGTGA. The CDR3 here is CASSLRGGKDGYTF. CDR3 DNA: TGTGCCAGCAGCTTAAGGGGGGGAAAAGATGGCTACACCTTC.

This clonotype was counted at least ten times. The chain joins TRBV29-1 to TRBJ2-6; D is unresolved. CDR3 length: 15 residues. Germline CDR1 and CDR2: SQVTM and ANQGSEA. V shed 2 bases and J shed 0 bases, with 8 bases lying between them. CDR3 in DNA: TGCAGCGTTGAACGTTCAGGCTCTGGGGCCAACGTCCTGACTTTC. This codes for CSVERSGSGANVLTF.

The table lists this clonotype with many counts. The chain recombines TRBV20-1 with TRBJ2-1, with 10 bases that match TRBD2. V shed 6 bases and J 3 bases; nucleotides not matched to a gene: 20. The CDR3 consists of 19 residues. CDR1 is DFQATT and CDR2 is SNEGSKA in the germline V gene (reference sequence). CDR3 coding DNA: TGCAGTGCAACCGGGACCCTGAAAGCGGGAGGGTATGACTACAATGAGCAGTTCTTC. This encodes CSATGTLKAGGYDYNEQFF.

This clonotype was recorded at least ten times. This rearrangement joins TRBV9 to TRBJ2-7; D is ambiguous. V shed 0 bases and J shed 2 bases, with 15 bases lying between them. CDR1 and CDR2 (germline): SGDLS, YYNGEE. The CDR3 spans 16 residues. The CDR3 reads CASSVGRERAPYEQYF. The DNA of the CDR3 is TGTGCCAGCAGCGTAGGTCGCGAGCGAGCCCCCTACGAGCAGTACTTC.

In its sample, this clonotype was seen many times. The chain is built from TRBV29-1 and TRBJ2-5; D gene ambiguous. The CDR3 runs 12 residues. V was shortened by 2 bases and J by 2 bases, with 6 bases between the two germline ends. Germline V gives CDR1 SQVTM, CDR2 ANQGSEA. The DNA of the CDR3 is TGCAGCGTTGAACTGGGTCAAGAGACCCAGTACTTC. It yields the protein CSVELGQETQYF.

This clonotype has more than one count but fewer than ten. The chain recombines TRBV10-3 with TRBJ2-7, with D unresolved. This CDR3 is built from 16 residues. V lost 2 bases and J lost 5, with 19 bases in between. CDR1 ENHRY and CDR2 SYGVKD come from the germline V gene. CDR3 bases: TGTGCCATCAGTGAGGCGGTGGTTCTAACTCCCAACGAGCAGTACTTC. It encodes CAISEAVVLTPNEQYF.

This clonotype has ten or more counts. The V gene is TRBV6-6, the J gene TRBJ1-2, with 10 bases matching TRBD1. Germline-derived CDR1 and CDR2 are MNHNY and SVGAGI (reference sequence). Trimming cost V 7 bases and J 11 bases; bases outside gene matches: 13. This CDR3 is 14 amino acids long. CDR3 region: CASTRGDRGPTYTF. The CDR3 DNA is TGTGCCAGCACTAGGGGGGACAGGGGACCGACGTACACCTTC.